These T cell receptor beta chains were read from a single sample in a study of cytomegalovirus exposure and HLA in healthy donors. Profiled with immunoSEQ multiplex PCR; TCRdb holds only in-frame clones, not every one. This sample's clone table lists tens of thousands of clones. Sequenced material: PBMCs. The receptors derive from a female donor in good health and CMV-seropositive. CDR3s include the opening cysteine and the closing phenylalanine or tryptophan. The D gene is left open where the match is weak.

DNA: TGTGCCAGCAGTTCTCGGGGGGGCCCAGATGAGCAGTTCTTC
CDR3: CASSSRGGPDEQFF
D: TRBD2
V: TRBV7-9
J: TRBJ2-1

DNA: TGTGCCAGTAGTATGGGGGCAACCCTTTTCTACGAGCAGTACTTC
CDR3: CASSMGATLFYEQYF
D: NA
V: TRBV19
J: TRBJ2-7

DNA: TGTGCCAGCAGCGAAGCACAGGGAGGGGATACGCAGTATTTT
CDR3: CASSEAQGGDTQYF
D: NA
V: TRBV9
J: TRBJ2-3

DNA: TGTGCCAGTAGGAACAGGGCTTATGGGGCCCCGAACACTGAAGCTTTCTTT
CDR3: CASRNRAYGAPNTEAFF
D: NA
V: TRBV19
J: TRBJ1-1

DNA: TGTGCCAGCAGCCGGGACAGGGGTAATGAAAAACTGTTTTTT
CDR3: CASSRDRGNEKLFF
D: TRBD1
V: TRBV7-9
J: TRBJ1-4

DNA: TGTGCCAGCAGGCAGGAGGCGGCGTATGGCTACACCTTC
CDR3: CASRQEAAYGYTF
D: NA
V: TRBV2
J: TRBJ1-2

DNA: TGTGCCAGCAACCGGGGTGGCAATAACTATGGCTACACCTTC
CDR3: CASNRGGNNYGYTF
D: NA
V: TRBV6-5
J: TRBJ1-2

DNA: TGTGCCAGCAGCTTGCTAGTCGGAGATACGCAGTATTTT
CDR3: CASSLLVGDTQYF
D: NA
V: TRBV5-5
J: TRBJ2-3

DNA: TGTGCCAGCAGCTTTGGGCAGGGTGGACCTTACGAGCAGTACTTC
CDR3: CASSFGQGGPYEQYF
D: NA
V: TRBV5-4
J: TRBJ2-7

DNA: TGTGCCAGCAGTTACTCGAGTCGGGGGGAGCTGTTTTTT
CDR3: CASSYSSRGELFF
D: NA
V: TRBV6-5
J: TRBJ2-2

DNA: TGCGCCAGCAGTGAAGTTCTGAGGCAGGGGGTTGGCGGCTACACCTTC
CDR3: CASSEVLRQGVGGYTF
D: TRBD1
V: TRBV6-1
J: TRBJ1-2

DNA: TGTGCCAGCAGCCTCGAGACAGGGGTCGAGCAGTACTTC
CDR3: CASSLETGVEQYF
D: TRBD1
V: TRBV11-3
J: TRBJ2-7

DNA: TGCGCCAGCAGCCCGACCTCACAGGGCTATAATTCACCCCTCCACTTT
CDR3: CASSPTSQGYNSPLHF
D: NA
V: TRBV5-1
J: TRBJ1-6

DNA: TGTGCCAGCTCGTGGGACAGGGCGGGAGAGCAGTACTTC
CDR3: CASSWDRAGEQYF
D: TRBD1
V: TRBV18
J: TRBJ2-7

DNA: TGTGCCAGCACCCCGGGACAGGATGGCTACACCTTC
CDR3: CASTPGQDGYTF
D: TRBD1
V: TRBV6-5
J: TRBJ1-2

DNA: TGTGCCAGCAGCATAAAACAGGGGGCAAAGACTGAAGCTTTCTTT
CDR3: CASSIKQGAKTEAFF
D: TRBD1
V: TRBV7-9
J: TRBJ1-1

DNA: TGTGCCAGCATCCTTGGGAGCGGGGGGTTTTATGAGCAGTTCTTC
CDR3: CASILGSGGFYEQFF
D: TRBD2
V: TRBV7-2
J: TRBJ2-1

DNA: TGTGCCAGCAGTGGCTATAGCGGGGCGCCCGGCTCCTACGAGCAGTACTTC
CDR3: CASSGYSGAPGSYEQYF
D: TRBD2
V: TRBV6-1
J: TRBJ2-7

DNA: TGTGCCAGCTCACCGACACCGAGCAATCAGCCCCAGCATTTT
CDR3: CASSPTPSNQPQHF
D: NA
V: TRBV18
J: TRBJ1-5

DNA: TGCGCCAGCAGCCAAGATCTCGGGGGTGAGACCCAGTACTTC
CDR3: CASSQDLGGETQYF
D: NA
V: TRBV4-3
J: TRBJ2-5

DNA: TGTGCCAGCAGCCGCTCAGACAGGGCTACTACTGGCTACACCTTC
CDR3: CASSRSDRATTGYTF
D: TRBD1
V: TRBV28
J: TRBJ1-2

DNA: TGTGCCAGCAGCCAAGATAGTCCCTACGAGCAGTACTTC
CDR3: CASSQDSPYEQYF
D: NA
V: TRBV4-2
J: TRBJ2-7

DNA: TGCGCCAGCAGCTTGCGCCGGGCGGGGATCAAGGGTGAAAAACTGTTTTTT
CDR3: CASSLRRAGIKGEKLFF
D: NA
V: TRBV5-1
J: TRBJ1-4

DNA: TGCGCCAGCAGCCAAGATCGGCGTTTTCTAGCGGGAGGAACAGATACGCAGTATTTT
CDR3: CASSQDRRFLAGGTDTQYF
D: TRBD2
V: TRBV4-1
J: TRBJ2-3

DNA: TGTGCCAGCAGCTCCATTGACAGGATCGAGACCCAGTACTTC
CDR3: CASSSIDRIETQYF
D: NA
V: TRBV13
J: TRBJ2-5

DNA: TGTGCCAGCTCACCGGCCGGGACAGCTGGAAACACCATATATTTT
CDR3: CASSPAGTAGNTIYF
D: TRBD1
V: TRBV18
J: TRBJ1-3

DNA: TGCGCCAGCAGCCAAGAAAGACAGGCAGGGTATGGCTACACCTTC
CDR3: CASSQERQAGYGYTF
D: NA
V: TRBV4-1
J: TRBJ1-2

DNA: TGTGCCACCAGCAGAGAAGGCGGGACAGGGGGTTACGAGCAGTACTTC
CDR3: CATSREGGTGGYEQYF
D: TRBD1
V: TRBV15
J: TRBJ2-7

DNA: TGTGCCAGCAGTGGGACAGGTAGAGGAGATACGCAGTATTTT
CDR3: CASSGTGRGDTQYF
D: TRBD1
V: TRBV25-1
J: TRBJ2-3

DNA: TGTGCCAGCAAGGGACTGCCAAGCTACGAGCAGTACTTC
CDR3: CASKGLPSYEQYF
D: NA
V: TRBV2
J: TRBJ2-7

DNA: TGCGCCAGCAGCCAAGATATGGCTAGCGGGGGGGTCACAAATACGCAGTATTTT
CDR3: CASSQDMASGGVTNTQYF
D: TRBD2
V: TRBV4-3
J: TRBJ2-3

DNA: TGCAGCGTTGTACTCGACAATGAGCAGTTCTTC
CDR3: CSVVLDNEQFF
D: NA
V: TRBV29-1
J: TRBJ2-1

DNA: TGCGCCAGCAGCTTTGGGGACAGCTCCTACGAGCAGTACTTC
CDR3: CASSFGDSSYEQYF
D: TRBD1
V: TRBV5-1
J: TRBJ2-7

DNA: TGTGCCAGCAGCCTGACAGCGAACACTGAAGCTTTCTTT
CDR3: CASSLTANTEAFF
D: NA
V: TRBV7-2
J: TRBJ1-1

DNA: TGTGCCAGCAGTGAAGTGGCAGCTAAGAGGGATACGCAGTATTTT
CDR3: CASSEVAAKRDTQYF
D: NA
V: TRBV2
J: TRBJ2-3

DNA: TGTGCCAGCAGCTCCGCGTGGGGAGACACTGAAGCTTTCTTT
CDR3: CASSSAWGDTEAFF
D: NA
V: TRBV5-5
J: TRBJ1-1

DNA: TGCAGTGCTAGGGGGGGGGAGACCCAGTACTTC
CDR3: CSARGGETQYF
D: TRBD2
V: TRBV20-1
J: TRBJ2-5

DNA: TGTGCCAGCAGCTTCGACAGGGGGCGTGATGGCTACACCTTC
CDR3: CASSFDRGRDGYTF
D: TRBD1
V: TRBV7-9
J: TRBJ1-2

DNA: TGCGCCAGCAGCTCCCAGGGGGGAAACTACGAGCAGTACTTC
CDR3: CASSSQGGNYEQYF
D: NA
V: TRBV5-1
J: TRBJ2-7